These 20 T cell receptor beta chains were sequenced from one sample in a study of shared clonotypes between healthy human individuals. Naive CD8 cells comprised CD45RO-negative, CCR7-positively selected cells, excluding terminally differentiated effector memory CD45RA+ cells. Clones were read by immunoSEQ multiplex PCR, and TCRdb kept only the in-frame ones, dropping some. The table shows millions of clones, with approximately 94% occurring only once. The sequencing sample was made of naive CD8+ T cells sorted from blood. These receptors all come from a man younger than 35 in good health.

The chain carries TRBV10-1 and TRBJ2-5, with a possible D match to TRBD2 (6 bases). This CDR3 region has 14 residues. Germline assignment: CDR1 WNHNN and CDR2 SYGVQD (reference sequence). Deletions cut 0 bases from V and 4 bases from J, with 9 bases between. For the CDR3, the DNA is TGCGCCAGCAGTGAGTCAGGGAGGAGAGAGACCCAGTACTTC. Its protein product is CASSESGRRETQYF.

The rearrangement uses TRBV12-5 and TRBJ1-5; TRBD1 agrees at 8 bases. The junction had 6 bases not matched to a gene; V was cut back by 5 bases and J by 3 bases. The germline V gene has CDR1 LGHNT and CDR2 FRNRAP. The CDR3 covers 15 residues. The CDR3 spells CASGPYRGNNQPQHF. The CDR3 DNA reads TGTGCTAGTGGTCCGTACAGGGGGAACAATCAGCCCCAGCATTTT.

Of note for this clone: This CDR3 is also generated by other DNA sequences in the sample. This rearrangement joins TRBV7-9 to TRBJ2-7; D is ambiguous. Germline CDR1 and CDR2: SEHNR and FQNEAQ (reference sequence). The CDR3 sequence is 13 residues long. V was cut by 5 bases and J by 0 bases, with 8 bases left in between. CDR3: CASSPGTSYEQYF. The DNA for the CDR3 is TGTGCCAGCAGCCCCGGTACCTCCTACGAGCAGTACTTC.

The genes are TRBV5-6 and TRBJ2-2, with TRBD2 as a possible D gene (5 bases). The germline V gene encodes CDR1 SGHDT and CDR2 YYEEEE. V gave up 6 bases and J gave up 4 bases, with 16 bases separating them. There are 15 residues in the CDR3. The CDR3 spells CASTSVQSGTGELFF. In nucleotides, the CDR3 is TGTGCCAGCACGTCAGTTCAGAGCGGCACCGGGGAGCTGTTTTTT.

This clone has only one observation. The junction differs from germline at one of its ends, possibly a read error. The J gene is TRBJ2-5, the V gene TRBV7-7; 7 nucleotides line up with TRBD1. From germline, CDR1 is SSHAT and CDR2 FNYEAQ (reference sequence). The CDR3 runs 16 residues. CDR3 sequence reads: CASSETGALNQETQYF. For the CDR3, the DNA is TGTGCTAGCAGTGAAACAGGGGCCTTAAACCAAGAGACCCAGTACTTC.

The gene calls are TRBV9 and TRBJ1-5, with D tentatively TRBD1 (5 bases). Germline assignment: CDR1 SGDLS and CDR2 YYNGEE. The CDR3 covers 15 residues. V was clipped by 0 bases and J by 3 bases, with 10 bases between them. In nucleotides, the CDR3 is TGTGCCAGCAGCGTAGCTTCGGACATCAATCAGCCCCAGCATTTT. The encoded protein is CASSVASDINQPQHF.

CDR3 sequence (DNA): TGTGCCAGCAGGACCTACAATGAGCAGTTCTTC. Encoded protein: CASRTYNEQFF. V usage is TRBV2 and J usage is TRBJ2-1; unclear D gene. Germline lookup yields CDR1 SNHLY and CDR2 FYNNEI. This CDR3 comprises 11 residues. V lost 6 bases to trimming and J lost 2 bases, with 2 bases between them.

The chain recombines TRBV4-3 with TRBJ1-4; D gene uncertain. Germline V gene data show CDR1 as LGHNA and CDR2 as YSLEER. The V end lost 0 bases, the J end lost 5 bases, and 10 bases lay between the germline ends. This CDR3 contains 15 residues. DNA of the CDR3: TGCGCCAGCAGCCAAGAAGACCGGAGAAATGAAAAACTGTTTTTT. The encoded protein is CASSQEDRRNEKLFF.

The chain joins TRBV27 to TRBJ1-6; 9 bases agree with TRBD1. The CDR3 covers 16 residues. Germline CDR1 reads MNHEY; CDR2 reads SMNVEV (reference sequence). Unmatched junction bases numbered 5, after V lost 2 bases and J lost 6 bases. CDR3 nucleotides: TGTGCCAGCAGTTTAGTGGGACAGGGAACTAATTCACCCCTCCACTTT. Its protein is CASSLVGQGTNSPLHF.

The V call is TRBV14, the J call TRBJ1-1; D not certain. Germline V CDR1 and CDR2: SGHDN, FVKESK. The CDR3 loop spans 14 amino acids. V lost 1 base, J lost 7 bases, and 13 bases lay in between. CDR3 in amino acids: CASSQVMLGDEAFF. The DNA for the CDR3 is TGTGCCAGCAGCCAAGTAATGCTCGGGGATGAAGCTTTCTTT.

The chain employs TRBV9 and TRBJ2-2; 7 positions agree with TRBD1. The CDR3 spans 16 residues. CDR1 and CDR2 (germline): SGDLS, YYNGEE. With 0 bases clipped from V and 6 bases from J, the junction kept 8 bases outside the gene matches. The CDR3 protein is CASSVAGTDSAGELFF. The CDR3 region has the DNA TGTGCCAGCAGCGTAGCCGGGACAGACTCCGCCGGGGAGCTGTTTTTT.

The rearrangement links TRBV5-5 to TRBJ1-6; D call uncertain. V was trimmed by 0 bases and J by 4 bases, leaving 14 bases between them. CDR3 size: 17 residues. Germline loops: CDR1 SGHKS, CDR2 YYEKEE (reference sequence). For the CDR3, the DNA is TGTGCCAGCAGCTTGGACCGCATACGGGGTTATAATTCACCCCTCCACTTT. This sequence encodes CASSLDRIRGYNSPLHF. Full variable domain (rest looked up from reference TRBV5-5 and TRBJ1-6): DAGVTQSPTHLIKTRGQQVTLRCSPISGHKSVSWYQQVLGQGPQFIFQYYEKEERGRGNFPDRFSARQFPNYSSELNVNALLLGDSALYLCASSLDRIRGYNSPLHFGNGTRLTVT.

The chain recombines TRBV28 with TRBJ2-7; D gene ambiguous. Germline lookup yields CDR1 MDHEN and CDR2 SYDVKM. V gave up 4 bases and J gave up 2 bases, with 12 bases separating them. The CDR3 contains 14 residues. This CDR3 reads CASSSLTSTYEQYF. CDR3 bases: TGTGCCAGCAGTTCCCTGACTTCAACCTACGAGCAGTACTTC.

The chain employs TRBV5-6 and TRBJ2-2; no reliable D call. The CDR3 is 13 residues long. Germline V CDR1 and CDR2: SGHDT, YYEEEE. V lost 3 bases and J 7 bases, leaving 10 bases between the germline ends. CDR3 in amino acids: CASSYSLSGELFF. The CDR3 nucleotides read TGTGCCAGCAGCTACTCCTTAAGCGGGGAGCTGTTTTTT. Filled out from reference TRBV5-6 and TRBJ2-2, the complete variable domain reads DAGVTQSPTHLIKTRGQQVTLRCSPKSGHDTVSWYQQALGQGPQFIFQYYEEEERQRGNFPDRFSGHQFPNYSSELNVNALLLGDSALYLCASSYSLSGELFFGEGSRLTVL.

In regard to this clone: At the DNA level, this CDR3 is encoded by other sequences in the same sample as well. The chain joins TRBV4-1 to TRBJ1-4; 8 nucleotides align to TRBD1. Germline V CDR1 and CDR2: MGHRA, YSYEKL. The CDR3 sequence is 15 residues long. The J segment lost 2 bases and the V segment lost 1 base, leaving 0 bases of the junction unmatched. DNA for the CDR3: TGCGCCAGCAGCCAAGGGACAGGGACTAATGAAAAACTGTTTTTT. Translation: CASSQGTGTNEKLFF.

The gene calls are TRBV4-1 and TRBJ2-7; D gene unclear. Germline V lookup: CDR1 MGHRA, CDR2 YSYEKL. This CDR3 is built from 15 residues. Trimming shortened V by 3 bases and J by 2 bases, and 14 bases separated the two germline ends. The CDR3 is CASSQKASDTYEQYF. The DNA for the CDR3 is TGCGCCAGCAGCCAGAAAGCTAGTGATACCTACGAGCAGTACTTC.

The CDR3 sequence: CASSLVGFWANVLTF. The CDR3 DNA reads as TGTGCCAGCAGCTTAGTTGGGTTCTGGGCCAACGTCCTGACTTTC. The V gene is TRBV7-9, the J gene TRBJ2-6; D is undetermined. Germline V gene sequence: CDR1 SEHNR, CDR2 FQNEAQ (reference sequence). This CDR3 has 15 amino acids. The ends were cut back, 1 base at V and 5 bases at J, with 9 bases in the middle.

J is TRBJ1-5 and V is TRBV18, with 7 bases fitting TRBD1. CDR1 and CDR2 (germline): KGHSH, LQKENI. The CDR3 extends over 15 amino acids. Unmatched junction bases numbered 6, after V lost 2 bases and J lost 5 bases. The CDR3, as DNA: TGTGCCAGCTCACCATCTAGGGGGCTGGATCAGCCCCAGCATTTT. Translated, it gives CASSPSRGLDQPQHF.

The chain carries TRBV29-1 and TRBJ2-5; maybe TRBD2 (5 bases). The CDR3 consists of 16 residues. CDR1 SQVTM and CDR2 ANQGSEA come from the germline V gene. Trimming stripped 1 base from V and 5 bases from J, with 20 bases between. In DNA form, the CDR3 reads TGCAGCGTTGAAGGGGCAGCGGAGAGGCCCAGGGAGACCCAGTACTTC. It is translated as CSVEGAAERPRETQYF.

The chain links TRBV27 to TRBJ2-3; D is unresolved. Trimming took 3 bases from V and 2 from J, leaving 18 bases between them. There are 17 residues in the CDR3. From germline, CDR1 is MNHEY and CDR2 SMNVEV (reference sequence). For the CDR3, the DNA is TGTGCCAGCAGTTTGTATGGGTTCAAACCAACCACAGATACGCAGTATTTT. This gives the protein CASSLYGFKPTTDTQYF.